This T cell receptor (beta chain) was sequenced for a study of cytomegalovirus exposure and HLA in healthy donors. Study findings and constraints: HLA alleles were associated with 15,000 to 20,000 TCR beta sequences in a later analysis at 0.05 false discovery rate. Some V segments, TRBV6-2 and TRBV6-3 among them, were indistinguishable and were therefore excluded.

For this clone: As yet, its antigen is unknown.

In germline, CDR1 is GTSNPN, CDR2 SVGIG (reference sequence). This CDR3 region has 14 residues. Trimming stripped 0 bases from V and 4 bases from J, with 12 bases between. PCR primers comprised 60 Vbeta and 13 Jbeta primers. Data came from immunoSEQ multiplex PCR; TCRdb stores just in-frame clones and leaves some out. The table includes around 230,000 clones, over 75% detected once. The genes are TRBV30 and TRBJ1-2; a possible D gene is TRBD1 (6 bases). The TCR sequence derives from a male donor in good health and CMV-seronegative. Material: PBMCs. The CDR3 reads CAWSVQRTAYGYTF. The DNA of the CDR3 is TGTGCCTGGAGTGTACAACGGACAGCCTATGGCTACACCTTC.